This T cell receptor (beta chain) was obtained from a study of blood T cell repertoires in COVID-19. The data were produced by immunoSEQ multiplex PCR, yet TCRdb's version contains in-frame clones alone and is incomplete. Among 80,000 to 100,000 clones listed, around 83% were seen once. In germline, CDR1 is SGHRS, CDR2 YFSETQ. The CDR3 totals 14 residues. After removal of 4 bases from V and 5 bases from J, the junction contained 9 bases not matched to a gene. The rearrangement links TRBV5-1 to TRBJ2-7; 7 bases are a match to TRBD1. This TCR derives from a woman older than 75 in a cohort sampled during active or convalescent COVID-19. Sequenced sample: peripheral blood. The CDR3 reads CASSLKRQGHEQYV. The DNA of the CDR3 is TGCGCCAGCAGCCTCAAGAGACAGGGACACGAGCAGTACGTC.